These 25 T cell receptor beta chains were all obtained from the same sample, sequenced in a study of cytomegalovirus exposure and HLA in healthy donors. Amplification used 60 Vbeta primers and 13 Jbeta primers. Some clones are missing from TCRdb's copy, which holds only in-frame ones; the method was immunoSEQ multiplex PCR. The table includes 300,000 or so clones, almost 85% detected once. Source material: PBMCs. All receptors come from a woman in her thirties or forties in good health and CMV-seropositive.

This clone has a single count. The J gene is TRBJ2-7, the V gene TRBV29-1; TRBD1 matches 9 bases. Per germline, CDR1 SQVTM and CDR2 ANQGSEA. V was clipped by 4 bases and J by 4 bases; unmatched bases: 2. This CDR3 contains 12 residues. CDR3 DNA: TGCAGCGTTGTACAGGGGGCTTACGAGCAGTACTTC. Protein product: CSVVQGAYEQYF.

This rearrangement joins TRBV27 to TRBJ2-5; 9 bases fit TRBD1. In germline, CDR1 is MNHEY, CDR2 SMNVEV (reference sequence). J was trimmed by 4 bases and V by 6 bases; bases with no gene match: 6. This CDR3 has 14 amino acids. As DNA, the CDR3 is TGTGCCAGCAGGCCACAGACAGGGGGAGAGACCCAGTACTTC. The encoded protein is CASRPQTGGETQYF.

This sequence joins TRBV11-3 and TRBJ2-5; 8 nucleotides line up with TRBD1. Germline lookup yields CDR1 SGHNT and CDR2 YENEEA. The CDR3 contains 13 residues. Trimming at V came to 3 bases and at J to 11 bases, leaving 8 bases not matched to a gene. The CDR3 bases are TGTGCCAGCAGCTTCCAGGGGGCCCGGGAGCAGTACTTC. This gives the protein CASSFQGAREQYF. The full variable domain, with the rest looked up from reference TRBV11-3 and TRBJ2-5, is EAGVVQSPRYKIIEKKQPVAFWCNPISGHNTLYWYLQNLGQGPELLIRYENEEAVDDSQLPKDRFSAERLKGVDSTLKIQPAELGDSAVYLCASSFQGAREQYFGPGTRLLVL.

The chain recombines TRBV30 with TRBJ1-4; 8 bases map to TRBD1. The germline gives CDR1 GTSNPN, CDR2 SVGIG (reference sequence). The length of the CDR3 is 15 residues. Unmatched junction bases numbered 7, after V lost 3 bases and J lost 4 bases. The CDR3 region has the DNA TGTGCCTGGAGCCTAGGACAGGGTGGTAATGAAAAACTGTTTTTT. Amino acid sequence: CAWSLGQGGNEKLFF.

This chain joins TRBV5-1 and TRBJ2-7, with 16 bases lining up with TRBD2. The length of the CDR3 is 16 residues. Germline values: CDR1 SGHRS, CDR2 YFSETQ. With 3 bases clipped from V and 5 bases from J, the junction kept 5 bases outside the gene matches. CDR3 region: CASSSGLAGGVDEQYF. Written as DNA, the CDR3 is TGCGCCAGCAGCTCGGGACTAGCGGGAGGGGTGGACGAGCAGTACTTC.

V gene TRBV5-5 combines with J gene TRBJ1-4, with unresolved D. Germline-derived CDR1 and CDR2 are SGHKS and YYEKEE (reference sequence). CDR3 length equals 15 residues. The V gene lost 1 base and the J gene lost 5 bases, with 12 bases spanning the gap. In DNA form, the CDR3 reads TGTGCCAGCAGCTTGTCGGCCGGAGAGAATGAAAAACTGTTTTTT. It translates to CASSLSAGENEKLFF.

This clone was seen only once. The J gene is TRBJ1-2, the V gene TRBV28, with 7 bases fitting TRBD1. CDR1 is MDHEN and CDR2 is SYDVKM in the germline V gene. CDR3 length: 13 amino acids. J lost 2 bases, V lost 10 bases, and 7 bases had no gene match. Here the CDR3 reads CAILDRVNYGYTF. CDR3 DNA sequence: TGTGCCATACTAGACAGGGTGAACTATGGCTACACCTTC.

The chain has TRBV6-5 and TRBJ2-1; 7 bases agree with TRBD2. CDR1 and CDR2 from the germline V gene are MNHEY and SVGAGI. V dropped 2 bases and J dropped 5; count of bases not matched to a gene: 3. This CDR3 has 14 amino acids. The CDR3 sequence is CASSYRREHNEQFF. Written as DNA, the CDR3 is TGTGCCAGCAGTTACCGGCGGGAGCACAATGAGCAGTTCTTC.

The genes are TRBV11-3 and TRBJ2-3; 12 nucleotides align to TRBD2. The trim removed 8 bases at V and 5 bases at J, leaving 20 bases unmatched. Germline V gives CDR1 SGHNT, CDR2 YENEEA. The CDR3 extends over 19 amino acids. The CDR3 is CASGPEPGLAGTPGDTQYF. In DNA form, the CDR3 reads TGTGCCAGCGGGCCCGAGCCAGGACTAGCGGGAACCCCAGGAGATACGCAGTATTTT.

The sample holds a few counts of this clone. This chain joins TRBV10-3 and TRBJ2-3, with TRBD2 matching 8 bases. J gave up 0 bases and V 6 bases, and 8 bases lay outside the gene matches. The CDR3 is made up of 16 amino acids. CDR1 is ENHRY and CDR2 is SYGVKD in the germline V gene. CDR3 in DNA: TGTGCCATCAGGGACACTAGCGGCAAAAGCACAGATACGCAGTATTTT. Translation gives CAIRDTSGKSTDTQYF.

The CDR3 DNA reads as TGTGCCTGGAGTGTACACCTCGCTAACTATGGCTACACCTTC. Its protein is CAWSVHLANYGYTF. The genes are TRBV30 and TRBJ1-2; D not certain. The CDR3 extends over 14 amino acids. V lost 0 bases and J 0 bases, leaving 8 bases between the germline ends. Germline CDR1 and CDR2: GTSNPN and SVGIG (reference sequence).

This chain links TRBV29-1 with TRBJ2-7; 7 bases fit TRBD2. Trimming took 6 bases from V and 7 from J; bases not matched to a gene: 15. The CDR3 is 14 amino acids. The germline gives CDR1 SQVTM, CDR2 ANQGSEA. As DNA, the CDR3 is TGCAGCGTCAATCCGGGACTACGAGTGGGAGAGCAGTACTTC. Residues: CSVNPGLRVGEQYF.

V gene TRBV29-1 combines with J gene TRBJ1-1, with a weak D call TRBD1 (6 bases). In germline, CDR1 is SQVTM, CDR2 ANQGSEA. CDR3 length equals 10 residues. Trimming stripped 7 bases from V and 6 bases from J, with 9 bases between. The CDR3 nucleotides read TGCAGCGCAGGGGCGTCTGAAGCTTTCTTT. This encodes CSAGASEAFF.

The J gene is TRBJ1-3, the V gene TRBV7-9; 7 nucleotides agree with TRBD1. Germline CDR1 reads SEHNR; CDR2 reads FQNEAQ (reference sequence). The CDR3 contains 14 residues. J was trimmed by 2 bases and V by 3 bases; bases with no gene match: 1. The CDR3 spells CASSLGTAGNTIYF. CDR3 coding DNA: TGTGCCAGCAGCTTGGGGACAGCTGGAAACACCATATATTTT.

This chain links TRBV27 with TRBJ2-1, with D perhaps matching TRBD2 (6 bases). Germline CDR1 MNHEY, CDR2 SMNVEV (reference sequence). The CDR3 loop spans 16 amino acids. V lost 5 bases and J 8 bases, leaving 22 bases between the germline ends. The CDR3: CASSAKGLLVGDEQFF. CDR3 nucleotide sequence: TGTGCCAGCAGTGCGAAGGGACTCCTCGTTGGGGATGAGCAGTTCTTC.

In its sample, this clone was seen a few times. V gene TRBV6-5 combines with J gene TRBJ1-6; D is possibly TRBD1 (6 bases). The CDR3 is 15 amino acids. Germline-derived CDR1 and CDR2 are MNHEY and SVGAGI. The ends were cut back, 0 bases at V and 7 bases at J, with 10 bases in the middle. CDR3 residues: CASSYSGGRNSPLHF. CDR3 nucleotides: TGTGCCAGCAGTTACTCAGGGGGTAGAAATTCACCCCTCCACTTT.

The chain couples TRBV5-5 to TRBJ2-7; tentative D call: TRBD2 (5 bases). The germline CDR1 and CDR2 sequences are SGHKS and YYEKEE (reference sequence). The V end lost 0 bases, the J end lost 5 bases, and 9 bases lay between the germline ends. This CDR3 contains 13 residues. In DNA form, the CDR3 reads TGTGCCAGCAGCTTGGAGGGAGACGACGAGCAGTACTTC. This encodes CASSLEGDDEQYF.

The chain carries TRBV7-9 and TRBJ1-2; D may be TRBD1 (5 bases). This CDR3 is 15 amino acids long. The V and J ends lost 1 base and 6 bases respectively, with 15 bases between them. Per the germline V gene, CDR1 is SEHNR and CDR2 is FQNEAQ (reference sequence). The DNA for the CDR3 is TGTGCCAGCAGCTTAGTATTTGGAGCGGGGGATGGCTACACCTTC. It encodes CASSLVFGAGDGYTF.

The chain combines TRBV11-3 with TRBJ2-6; the match to TRBD2 covers 7 bases. Germline V CDR1 and CDR2: SGHNT, YENEEA. With V trimmed by 3 bases and J by 0 bases, 5 bases remained unmatched. The CDR3 contains 17 residues. The CDR3 is CASSFLAASSGANVLTF. For the CDR3, the DNA is TGTGCCAGCAGCTTTCTAGCGGCGAGCTCTGGGGCCAACGTCCTGACTTTC.

This clone was observed a single time. The rearrangement joins TRBV18 to TRBJ1-4; no clear D gene. Germline loops: CDR1 KGHSH, CDR2 LQKENI. Trimming took off 6 bases at V and 7 bases at J, with 15 bases between the two ends. The CDR3 extends over 14 amino acids. For the CDR3, the DNA is TGTGCCAGCTCGCAAACCGGGAACCGTGAAAAACTGTTTTTT. This codes for CASSQTGNREKLFF.

The chain is built from TRBV4-1 and TRBJ2-3, with TRBD2 identical over 11 bases. The germline CDR1 and CDR2 sequences are MGHRA and YSYEKL. The V and J ends lost 2 bases and 4 bases, in that order; junction bases with no gene match: 8. The CDR3 is made up of 17 amino acids. The CDR3 spells CASSQPISGRDPDTQYF. As DNA, the CDR3 is TGCGCCAGCAGCCAACCCATTAGCGGGAGGGACCCAGATACGCAGTATTTT.

The chain joins TRBV18 to TRBJ2-1, with no clear D. The V and J ends lost 1 base and 5 bases respectively, with 12 bases between them. The CDR3 extends over 15 amino acids. CDR1 and CDR2 from the germline V gene are KGHSH and LQKENI. The CDR3 DNA reads as TGTGCCAGCTCACCACTGGCAGAACCGAACAATGAGCAGTTCTTC. Translated: CASSPLAEPNNEQFF. Combining the CDR3 with reference TRBV18 and TRBJ2-1 gives the whole variable domain NAGVMQNPRHLVRRRGQEARLRCSPMKGHSHVYWYRQLPEEGLKFMVYLQKENIIDESGMPKERFSAEFPKEGPSILRIQQVVRGDSAAYFCASSPLAEPNNEQFFGPGTRLTVL.

CDR3 sequence: CASSLGTGTGGYEQYF. The CDR3 DNA reads TGTGCCAGCAGCTTAGGCACGGGGACTGGGGGATACGAGCAGTACTTC. The chain recombines TRBV13 with TRBJ2-7; tentative D call: TRBD2 (6 bases). Germline CDR1 reads PRHDT; CDR2 reads FYEKMQ (reference sequence). Between the trimmed V and J ends, which lost 0 bases and 4 bases, there was a span of 16 bases. CDR3 length: 16 residues. The variable domain in full, with the rest retrieved from reference TRBV13 and TRBJ2-7, is AAGVIQSPRHLIKEKRETATLKCYPIPRHDTVYWYQQGPGQDPQFLISFYEKMQSDKGSIPDRFSAQQFSDYHSELNMSSLELGDSALYFCASSLGTGTGGYEQYFGPGTRLTVT.

This clone was counted between two and nine times. This chain links TRBV6-1 with TRBJ2-5; maybe TRBD2 (6 bases). V lost 8 bases to trimming and J lost 4 bases, with 11 bases between them. There are 12 residues in the CDR3. Germline V gene lookup returns CDR1 MNHNS and CDR2 SASEGT. As DNA, the CDR3 is TGTGCCAGCGGCAGACTAGGAGAGACCCAGTACTTC. It specifies CASGRLGETQYF.

The chain joins TRBV5-6 to TRBJ1-2; tentative D call: TRBD1 (5 bases). Germline values: CDR1 SGHDT, CDR2 YYEEEE. V was trimmed by 6 bases and J by 4 bases, leaving 13 bases between them. The CDR3 sequence is 13 residues long. The DNA of the CDR3 is TGTGCCAGCACCACCTACGGGGGCTATGGCTACACCTTC. Amino acid sequence: CASTTYGGYGYTF.